These 25 T cell receptor beta chains came from one sample sequenced in a study of blood T cell repertoires in COVID-19. Assay used: immunoSEQ multiplex PCR; TCRdb lists only in-frame clones, some missing. The profile shows about 140,000 clones, around 80% of them singletons. Sequencing was carried out using peripheral blood. The source is a human donor in a cohort sampled during active COVID-19.

This clone has just one count. This chain uses TRBV11-1 with TRBJ2-3, with 9 bases lining up with TRBD2. Germline-derived CDR1 and CDR2 are SGHAT and FQDESV (reference sequence). J lost 3 bases, V lost 5 bases, and 9 bases had no gene match. The CDR3 contains 16 residues. CDR3: CASSPLGAGGTDTQYF. CDR3 nucleotide sequence: TGTGCCAGCAGCCCTTTAGGGGCGGGGGGGACAGATACGCAGTATTTT.

To note about this clone: The junction differs from germline at one of its ends, possibly a read error. This chain connects TRBV11-3 to TRBJ2-3; 12 bases align to TRBD2. Germline V lookup: CDR1 SGHNT, CDR2 YENEEA. The CDR3 runs to 15 residues. CDR3 sequence (DNA): TGTGCCAGCAGTACTAGCGGGGGGAGCACAGATACGCGGTATTTT. Amino acid sequence: CASSTSGGSTDTRYF.

The V call is TRBV9, the J call TRBJ1-1; 8 bases map to TRBD1. Trimming removed 0 bases from V and 1 base from J; junction bases left unmatched: 2. The CDR3 covers 15 residues. Germline V gene data show CDR1 as SGDLS and CDR2 as YYNGEE. Here the CDR3 DNA reads TGTGCCAGCAGCGTAGCCGGACAGGGGAACACTGAAGCTTTCTTT. Its protein product is CASSVAGQGNTEAFF.

The chain links TRBV3-1 (or the pseudogene TRBV3-2) to TRBJ2-1; 14 nucleotides line up with TRBD2. Per germline, CDR1 LGHDT and CDR2 YNNKEL (reference sequence). The junction had 6 bases not matched to a gene; V was cut back by 0 bases and J by 5 bases. The CDR3 runs to 18 residues. The CDR3 bases are TGTGCCAGCAGCCAAGATCTGGGGACTAGCGGGGGAGACAATGAGCAGTTCTTC. It translates to CASSQDLGTSGGDNEQFF.

The V gene is TRBV5-1, the J gene TRBJ2-2; D gene uncertain. CDR3 length equals 15 residues. V was trimmed by 1 base and J by 0 bases, leaving 7 bases between them. The germline CDR1 and CDR2 sequences are SGHRS and YFSETQ. DNA of the CDR3: TGCGCCAGCAGCTTGAATCCGGCGAACACCGGGGAGCTGTTTTTT. Protein sequence: CASSLNPANTGELFF.

V gene TRBV6-5 combines with J gene TRBJ2-5; D might be TRBD2 (6 bases). The CDR3 is made up of 16 amino acids. Trimming stripped 0 bases from V and 5 bases from J, with 16 bases between. Germline assignment: CDR1 MNHEY and CDR2 SVGAGI. The CDR3: CASSYSNAGKGETQYF. As DNA, the CDR3 is TGTGCCAGCAGTTACTCGAATGCGGGGAAGGGTGAGACCCAGTACTTC.

This clone was detected a few times. J is TRBJ1-1 and V is TRBV3-1 (or the pseudogene TRBV3-2), with D hard to call. Per germline, CDR1 LGHDT and CDR2 YNNKEL (reference sequence). Trimming pared 2 bases from V and 5 bases from J, leaving 15 bases between. This CDR3 has 15 amino acids. For the CDR3, the DNA is TGTGCCAGCAGCCAACGAGCCGGGAGAGGGACTGAAGCTTTCTTT. Its translation is CASSQRAGRGTEAFF.

There are a few counts of this clone. This chain uses TRBV6-2 or TRBV6-3 with TRBJ1-2; 12 nucleotides align to TRBD1. This CDR3 region has 16 residues. The trim removed 6 bases at V and 4 bases at J, leaving 9 bases unmatched. Germline assignment: CDR1 MNHEY and CDR2 SVGEGT. CDR3 in amino acids: CASSHRPGQGAYGYTF. The CDR3 coding sequence is TGTGCCAGCAGCCACCGCCCGGGACAGGGGGCCTATGGCTACACCTTC.

V gene TRBV4-3 combines with J gene TRBJ2-1; 7 bases line up with TRBD1. CDR1 LGHNA and CDR2 YSLEER come from the germline V gene. The CDR3 consists of 16 residues. The trim removed 4 bases at V and 9 bases at J, leaving 15 bases unmatched. The CDR3 is CASSREATGRRGEQFF. CDR3 DNA: TGCGCCAGCAGCCGAGAGGCGACAGGGAGAAGGGGTGAGCAGTTCTTC.

This clone occurred once. CDR3 sequence: CAASGGAGELQETQYF. Written as DNA, the CDR3 is TGTGCCGCTAGCGGGGGGGCCGGCGAGTTACAAGAGACCCAGTACTTC. The chain carries TRBV19 and TRBJ2-5; 12 bases map to TRBD2. Trimming removed 11 bases from V and 2 bases from J; junction bases left unmatched: 12. Germline CDR1 and CDR2: LNHDA and SQIVND (reference sequence). The length of the CDR3 is 16 residues.

The V call is TRBV7-2, the J call TRBJ1-4, with 9 positions matching TRBD1. This CDR3 has 14 residues. The germline V gene has CDR1 SGHTA and CDR2 FQGNSA. After removal of 5 bases from V and 10 bases from J, the junction contained 8 bases not matched to a gene. The CDR3 protein is CASSTGGADTKLFF. The CDR3 DNA sequence: TGTGCCAGCAGCACAGGGGGCGCGGACACAAAACTGTTTTTT. The full variable domain, rest sourced from reference TRBV7-2 and TRBJ1-4, is GAGVSQSPSNKVTEKGKDVELRCDPISGHTALYWYRQSLGQGLEFLIYFQGNSAPDKSGLPSDRFSAERTGGSVSTLTIQRTQQEDSAVYLCASSTGGADTKLFFGSGTQLSVL.

This sequence joins TRBV9 and TRBJ2-2, with D maybe TRBD2 (6 bases). Germline CDR1 and CDR2: SGDLS and YYNGEE. With 0 bases removed from V and 7 bases from J, the gap between germline ends came to 10 bases. The CDR3 extends over 14 amino acids. The CDR3 DNA reads as TGTGCCAGCAGCGTAGGGGGGGATGACGGGGAGCTGTTTTTT. Encoded protein: CASSVGGDDGELFF.

V gene TRBV29-1 combines with J gene TRBJ1-2, with no clear D. Germline V lookup: CDR1 SQVTM, CDR2 ANQGSEA. Deletions cut 1 base from V and 1 base from J, with 7 bases between. The CDR3 consists of 13 residues. The CDR3 DNA reads TGCAGCGTTGAAGCCAGTAATAACTATGGCTACACCTTC. It codes for CSVEASNNYGYTF.

This clone was counted once. This chain joins TRBV28 and TRBJ1-5; TRBD1 agrees at 7 bases. The V and J ends lost 1 base and 4 bases, in that order; junction bases with no gene match: 10. Germline V lookup: CDR1 MDHEN, CDR2 SYDVKM. This CDR3 is 17 amino acids long. The CDR3 DNA is TGTGCCAGCAGTTTATCCAGACAGGGCACGAGAAATCAGCCCCAGCATTTT. Translated, it gives CASSLSRQGTRNQPQHF.

Regarding this clone: At one boundary the junction diverges from the germline segment, which might be a read error. The V gene is TRBV7-7, the J gene TRBJ2-5, with 7 bases matching TRBD2. CDR3 size: 15 residues. Germline V lookup: CDR1 SSHAT, CDR2 FNYEAQ (reference sequence). CDR3 sequence reads: CASSLEVGGSKTQYF. The DNA for the CDR3 is TGTGCTAGCAGCTTAGAGGTCGGCGGGAGCAAGACCCAGTACTTC.

The J gene is TRBJ2-5, the V gene TRBV12-2; the DNA was not compared with TRBD2, the D call given in the table. TRBV12-2 represents a pseudogene. This CDR3 region has 12 residues. The CDR3 protein is CAHQPVLETQYF. CDR3 DNA: TGTGCACACCAACCTGTACTAGAGACCCAGTACTTC.

V and J are TRBV4-1 and TRBJ2-5, with a weak D call TRBD2 (7 bases). V shed 2 bases and J shed 1 base, with 14 bases lying between them. This CDR3 has 16 residues. Germline assignment: CDR1 MGHRA and CDR2 YSYEKL. Here the CDR3 reads CASSQPRRGPQETQYF. The CDR3 DNA sequence: TGCGCCAGCAGCCAACCCAGGCGGGGGCCCCAAGAGACCCAGTACTTC.

The rearrangement uses TRBV9 and TRBJ2-5; TRBD2 matches at 14 bases. Germline V gene lookup returns CDR1 SGDLS and CDR2 YYNGEE. The length of the CDR3 is 16 residues. The V segment lost 4 bases and the J segment 5 bases; nucleotides outside the gene matches: 7. CDR3 sequence (DNA): TGTGCCAGCAGCCTGCGACTAGCGGGGGGGGAGGAGACCCAGTACTTC. It translates to CASSLRLAGGEETQYF.

CDR3 sequence (DNA): TGTGCCAGCAGTACACAGGGTGGGGGCCAAGAGACCCAGTACTTC. Its translation is CASSTQGGGQETQYF. V and J are TRBV6-5 and TRBJ2-5; the D gene is possibly TRBD1 (6 bases). Germline V lookup: CDR1 MNHEY, CDR2 SVGAGI. CDR3 length: 15 residues. V was pared by 5 bases and J by 1 base, with 14 bases between.

The CDR3 spells CASSHAVGEQFF. The CDR3, as DNA: TGTGCCAGCAGCCATGCCGTCGGGGAGCAGTTCTTC. This chain uses TRBV12-3 or TRBV12-4 with TRBJ2-1, with D hard to call. The length of the CDR3 is 12 residues. With 6 bases removed from V and 10 bases from J, the gap between germline ends came to 13 bases.

This clone was seen only a few times. The V call is TRBV5-5, the J call TRBJ2-7, with D possibly matching TRBD1 (6 bases). Germline CDR1 is SGHKS and CDR2 is YYEKEE (reference sequence). The CDR3 covers 15 residues. V was cut by 0 bases and J by 4 bases, with 14 bases left in between. For the CDR3, the DNA is TGTGCCAGCAGCTTGGTAGCTAGGGGGAGTTACGAGCAGTACTTC. Translation: CASSLVARGSYEQYF.

This chain connects TRBV2 to TRBJ2-1, with D perhaps matching TRBD2 (5 bases). Trimming removed 5 bases at V and 0 bases at J, with 11 bases between. CDR1 SNHLY and CDR2 FYNNEI come from the germline V gene. The length of the CDR3 is 15 residues. The CDR3 loop reads CASSRERSSYNEQFF. The CDR3 DNA is TGTGCCAGCAGTCGCGAGCGGAGCTCCTACAATGAGCAGTTCTTC.

The genes are TRBV4-2 and TRBJ2-3; 9 bases line up with TRBD2. This CDR3 has 16 amino acids. In germline, CDR1 is LGHNA, CDR2 YNFKEQ. After removal of 0 bases from V and 3 bases from J, the junction contained 4 bases not matched to a gene. The CDR3 here is CASSQDGTSPTDTQYF. The CDR3 region has the DNA TGTGCCAGCAGCCAAGATGGGACTAGCCCAACAGATACGCAGTATTTT.

In its sample, this clone was seen once. This rearrangement joins TRBV9 to TRBJ2-2; D not resolved. V was clipped by 0 bases and J by 6 bases, with 6 bases between them. The length of the CDR3 is 13 residues. In germline, CDR1 is SGDLS, CDR2 YYNGEE. CDR3 protein: CASSVVGAGELFF. The CDR3 DNA follows: TGTGCCAGCAGCGTAGTGGGCGCCGGGGAGCTGTTTTTT. Full variable domain (missing parts from reference TRBV9 and TRBJ2-2): DSGVTQTPKHLITATGQRVTLRCSPRSGDLSVYWYQQSLDQGLQFLIQYYNGEERAKGNILERFSAQQFPDLHSELNLSSLELGDSALYFCASSVVGAGELFFGEGSRLTVL.

This clone was observed a handful of times. This chain uses TRBV11-2 with TRBJ2-7; the D gene is possibly TRBD2 (5 bases). The CDR3 runs to 12 residues. Germline CDR1 is SGHAT and CDR2 is FQNNGV. Between the trimmed V and J ends, which lost 5 bases and 4 bases, there was a span of 9 bases. Here the CDR3 reads CASSLGVYEQYF. The CDR3 DNA reads as TGTGCCAGCAGCCTCGGGGTTTACGAGCAGTACTTC.